This T cell receptor beta chain stems from a study of cytomegalovirus exposure and HLA in healthy donors. The study, taken as a whole, reports: Cytomegalovirus association was listed for 170 or so TCR beta chains.

Details on this clone: Its target is not known.

Assay: immunoSEQ multiplex PCR; the TCRdb copy retains only in-frame clones and omits some. In the table there are roughly 180,000 clones, approximately 88% of which are singletons. Germline CDR1 reads LGHNA; CDR2 reads YSLEER. V dropped 3 bases and J dropped 1; count of bases not matched to a gene: 2. There are 16 residues in the CDR3. V gene TRBV4-3 combines with J gene TRBJ2-2, with TRBD2 matching 10 bases. The source of this sequence is a man younger than 35 in good health and CMV-seropositive. What was sequenced was PBMCs. The CDR3 bases are TGCGCCAGCAGCCAGTCTAGCGGGAGGAACACCGGGGAGCTGTTTTTT. It specifies CASSQSSGRNTGELFF.